This TCR beta chain was profiled in a study of T-cell reconstitution after alpha-beta-depleted transplantation in children (dated by TCRdb to about 2016). About the study as a whole: Using TCR repertoire profiling, the study quantitatively followed how T-cell immune reconstitution unfolded in children after TCRalphabeta/CD19-depleted allogeneic hematopoietic cell transplantation. Beyond this particular receptor, the publication reports: Over the following months the frequencies of hyperexpanded clones went down, and after one year T-cell counts and TCRbeta diversity were mostly credited to newly produced T cells. Apparently early alphabetaT-cell count recovery about two months after transplant reportedly relied on only several hundred rapidly expanded clones derived from non-depleted graft cells. In some patients, the high TCRbeta diversity seen at day 60 was put down to recipient T cells and intrathymic progenitors that had survived conditioning.

What the treatment or condition label conveys for this sample: allogeneic hematopoietic cell transplantation with graft depleted of TCRalphabeta T cells and CD19 B cells. The transplant recipients were children given TCRalphabeta/CD19-depleted allogeneic hematopoietic cell grafts. This clonotype was found a few times. The specificity of this receptor is unknown. Per-base quality was not reported, and no clone a single base away is much larger than it. Trimming costs V 3 bases and J 6 bases, and their ends lie 11 bases apart. From its cysteine to its phenylalanine, the CDR3 spans 13 amino acids. Just the 39-base CDR3 DNA is kept, in frame starting at base 1. Library preparation employed PCR. Reads for this sample came from an Illumina HiSeq 2500. To normalize quantification of the TCRbeta repertoire, the TCR libraries were built with molecular barcoding that relied on unique molecular identifiers. In-frame beta chains were kept once TCRdb had trimmed the public reads at Q25 with fastp and called clones with MiXCR. Records with the same CDR3 protein are collapsed into one entry carrying the most frequent genes and DNA. For this sample there are fewer than 700,000 distinct CDR3 sequences; about 23% appear just once. The ten biggest clones cover 13% to 15% of the sample.

Sequenced here: PBMCs, mostly from graft donor cells, sampled 360 days after TCRalphabeta/CD19-depleted stem cell transplant. The rearrangement combines TRBV12-3 or TRBV12-4 with TRBJ1-2; D gene: possibly TRBD1, on 5 matching bases. The sequence came from a boy less than two years old who had a stem cell transplant for acute myeloid leukemia, so the T cells may come from the graft donor. For the CDR3, the sequence is CASSFGGRDGYTF. The nucleotides read TGTGCCAGCAGTTTCGGGGGGAGAGATGGCTACACCTTC.